Following are 30 T cell receptor beta chains from one sample sequenced in a study of T-cell memory formation after mild COVID-19. TCRdb processed the 5' RACE reads anew with MiXCR; each CDR3 protein has one entry. The table includes 250,000 to 300,000 distinct CDR3 sequences, 16% detected once. Input material: PBMCs or a T cell subset sorted from them (not recorded which). All receptors come from a man in his late teens or twenties who had mild COVID-19 (a few samples of this study predate the infection). Cell type and time point are not known.

The chain joins TRBV4-2 to TRBJ2-1, with TRBD2 matching 9 bases. The CDR3 runs 19 residues. The V gene's germline CDR1 is LGHNA and CDR2 YNFKEQ. Germline trimming cut 4 bases from V and 0 bases from J; bases unmatched to any gene: 13. The CDR3 spells CASSPRRGGQSGSYNEQFF. Here the CDR3 DNA reads TGTGCCAGCAGCCCAAGGCGGGGGGGCCAGTCCGGCTCCTACAATGAGCAGTTCTTC.

At least ten counts were recorded for this clonotype. V gene TRBV5-1 combines with J gene TRBJ2-1; D remains unclear. V shed 4 bases and J shed 0 bases, with 11 bases lying between them. There are 15 residues in the CDR3. CDR1 SGHRS and CDR2 YFSETQ come from the germline V gene. CDR3 in DNA: TGCGCCAGCAGCCCGATCGATAGCTCCTACAATGAGCAGTTCTTC. Encoded protein: CASSPIDSSYNEQFF.

This clonotype occurred many times. V gene TRBV4-2 combines with J gene TRBJ2-3, with a tentative D call TRBD2 (5 bases). This CDR3 is 16 amino acids long. The V and J ends lost 4 bases and 2 bases respectively, with 16 bases between them. Germline V gene data show CDR1 as LGHNA and CDR2 as YNFKEQ. CDR3 sequence: CASSPTSGPNTDTQYF. The DNA for the CDR3 is TGTGCCAGCAGCCCCACAAGCGGTCCGAACACAGATACGCAGTATTTT.

This clonotype was counted between two and nine times. The chain employs TRBV7-9 and TRBJ2-5; maybe TRBD2 (6 bases). The CDR3 is 20 amino acids. The V end lost 6 bases, the J end lost 4 bases, and 33 bases lay between the germline ends. Germline V gene lookup returns CDR1 SEHNR and CDR2 FQNEAQ (reference sequence). DNA of the CDR3: TGTGCCAGCAGTAAGCTGGTCGGGCCCCCCGGGACTCCCAGGAGAGAGACCCAGTACTTC. It is translated as CASSKLVGPPGTPRRETQYF.

This clonotype was seen more than once but under ten times. The chain recombines TRBV21-1 with TRBJ2-4; no DNA check was done on the table's D call, TRBD1. TRBV21-1 is flagged as a pseudogene. The CDR3 is 14 residues long. This CDR3 reads CASMPRGAKNIQYF. CDR3 coding DNA: TGTGCCAGCATGCCACGGGGGGCCAAAAACATTCAGTACTTC.

This clonotype came up a few times. CDR3 DNA: TGTGCCAGCAGTTACTCGTTGTCAGGGAGTAGTGCTGAAGCTTTCTTT. This encodes CASSYSLSGSSAEAFF. The gene calls are TRBV6-6 and TRBJ1-1; possible D gene TRBD1, 5 bases. CDR3 length equals 16 residues. V was shortened by 0 bases and J by 6 bases, with 17 bases between the two germline ends. Germline loops: CDR1 MNHNY, CDR2 SVGAGI (reference sequence).

This clonotype was counted many times. The J gene is TRBJ1-6, the V gene TRBV4-1; D may be TRBD1 (6 bases). From germline, CDR1 is MGHRA and CDR2 YSYEKL. The CDR3 length is 14 residues. V dropped 1 base and J dropped 14 bases, with 15 bases sitting between them. DNA of the CDR3: TGCGCCAGCAGCCAAGGAGAGGGGGGTCGGGCCCTCCACTTT. As protein: CASSQGEGGRALHF.

This chain links TRBV11-2 with TRBJ2-1; possibly TRBD2 for D (6 bases). This CDR3 is 14 amino acids long. V lost 0 bases to trimming and J lost 8 bases, with 11 bases between them. Germline V gene sequence: CDR1 SGHAT, CDR2 FQNNGV. The CDR3 nucleotides read TGTGCCAGCAGCTTAGACGGGGGAGGAGATGAGCAGTTCTTC. Translated: CASSLDGGGDEQFF.

This clonotype was counted only a few times. The chain employs TRBV12-3 or TRBV12-4 and TRBJ2-3, with TRBD2 matching 7 bases. V shed 6 bases, J shed 3 bases, and the junction held 6 bases outside the gene matches. The CDR3 length is 14 residues. CDR3 amino acids: CASSPLGGTDTQYF. The CDR3, as DNA: TGTGCCAGCAGCCCCCTCGGGGGGACAGATACGCAGTATTTT.

The chain links TRBV19 to TRBJ2-7; no reliable D call. The CDR3 extends over 14 amino acids. V dropped 0 bases and J dropped 1 base, with 7 bases sitting between them. CDR1 is LNHDA, CDR2 SQIVND, per germline (reference sequence). The CDR3 nucleotides are TGTGCCAGTAGTATAGATGGCAGTTCCTACGAGCAGTACGTC. It is translated as CASSIDGSSYEQYV.

The chain is built from TRBV10-3 and TRBJ2-3, with D uncertain. The germline V and J ends were trimmed by 10 bases and 7 bases, with 24 bases remaining between them. The CDR3 is made up of 15 amino acids. Germline V gene sequence: CDR1 ENHRY, CDR2 SYGVKD. CDR3 sequence: CANPFRAKCVNTQYF. CDR3 nucleotide sequence: TGTGCCAATCCCTTCCGGGCCAAGTGCGTCAATACGCAGTATTTT.

This chain connects TRBV12-3 or TRBV12-4 to TRBJ2-3, with D possibly TRBD2 on 5 matching bases. CDR3 length: 13 residues. V lost 6 bases and J 4 bases, leaving 11 bases between the germline ends. The CDR3 DNA sequence: TGTGCCAGCAGCGGTAATAGCGCAGATACGCAGTATTTT. Protein product: CASSGNSADTQYF.

V usage is TRBV2 and J usage is TRBJ2-3; D gene uncertain. V dropped 7 bases and J dropped 5 bases, with 22 bases sitting between them. CDR1 is SNHLY and CDR2 is FYNNEI in the germline V gene. CDR3 length equals 16 residues. This chain's CDR3 is CASTGGRIGLEDTQYF. The CDR3, as DNA: TGTGCCAGCACCGGCGGCCGAATAGGTTTAGAAGATACGCAGTATTTT.

This clonotype came up a few times. The chain combines TRBV27 with TRBJ2-1, with TRBD1 matching 8 bases. The CDR3 has 14 amino acids. Germline lookup yields CDR1 MNHEY and CDR2 SMNVEV (reference sequence). V lost 5 bases, J lost 6 bases, and 6 bases stayed unmatched. CDR3 sequence reads: CASSPGQEVNEQFF. DNA of the CDR3: TGTGCCAGCAGTCCGGGACAGGAGGTCAATGAGCAGTTCTTC.

V is TRBV6-5 and J is TRBJ2-5; 8 bases agree with TRBD1. The trim removed 6 bases at V and 2 bases at J, leaving 8 bases unmatched. Germline V gene lookup returns CDR1 MNHEY and CDR2 SVGAGI. CDR3 length: 15 residues. The CDR3 DNA reads TGTGCCAGCAGATCCGGCGGACAGGGTCAAGAGACCCAGTACTTC. Its translation is CASRSGGQGQETQYF.

Worth noting for this clonotype: A much larger clone is a single base away; this may be a read error. This chain connects TRBV6-1 to TRBJ2-2, with a weak D call TRBD1 (6 bases). From germline, CDR1 is MNHNS and CDR2 SASEGT. V was pared by 6 bases and J by 1 base, with 6 bases between. CDR3 length equals 13 residues. The CDR3 loop reads CASRTGNTGELFF. DNA for the CDR3: TGTGCCAGCAGGACAGGGAACACCGGGGAGCTGTTTTTT.

This chain joins TRBV15 and TRBJ2-3; 7 nucleotides match TRBD1. V was pared by 0 bases and J by 4 bases, with 4 bases of the junction left unmatched. Germline-derived CDR1 and CDR2 are LNHNV and YYDKDF (reference sequence). This CDR3 spans 15 amino acids. The CDR3 DNA follows: TGTGCCACCAGCAGAGACAGACAGGGCGCAGATACGCAGTATTTT. It encodes CATSRDRQGADTQYF.

This sequence joins TRBV19 and TRBJ2-3; D remains ambiguous. CDR1 and CDR2 from the germline V gene are LNHDA and SQIVND (reference sequence). The V gene lost 10 bases and the J gene lost 0 bases, with 14 bases spanning the gap. The CDR3 has 14 amino acids. The CDR3 DNA follows: TGTGCCATTGCGACTGAGGATAGCACAGATACGCAGTATTTT. This encodes CAIATEDSTDTQYF.

The gene calls are TRBV4-1 and TRBJ1-4, with no clear D. The CDR3 consists of 15 residues. Germline V lookup: CDR1 MGHRA, CDR2 YSYEKL. V was shortened by 4 bases and J by 5 bases, with 14 bases between the two germline ends. In DNA form, the CDR3 reads TGCGCCAGCAGCCCCTCGTATAAGGGCAATGAAAAACTGTTTTTT. Amino acid sequence: CASSPSYKGNEKLFF.

This chain links TRBV2 with TRBJ2-1; D possibly uses TRBD1 or TRBD2 (5 bases each). The CDR3 has 10 amino acids. Deletions cut 6 bases from V and 9 bases from J, with 6 bases between. CDR1 is SNHLY and CDR2 is FYNNEI in the germline V gene. CDR3 nucleotides: TGTGCCAGCAGGGGGGTTGAGCAGTTCTTC. Translating it yields CASRGVEQFF.

The chain carries TRBV2 and TRBJ2-1; D uncertain. From germline, CDR1 is SNHLY and CDR2 FYNNEI. CDR3 length equals 10 residues. The CDR3 sequence is CTDKGAEQFF. The CDR3 bases are TGTACGGATAAGGGCGCCGAGCAGTTCTTC.

The rearrangement uses TRBV7-9 and TRBJ1-2; D ambiguous. The germline gives CDR1 SEHNR, CDR2 FQNEAQ (reference sequence). Trimming removed 2 bases from V and 8 bases from J, with 15 bases in between. This CDR3 has 14 residues. CDR3 nucleotides: TGTGCCAGCAGCTTAAGCGGGGAACCGCGGGGCTACACCTTC. Its translation: CASSLSGEPRGYTF.

In this sample, this clonotype turned up many times. The chain uses TRBV5-1 and TRBJ1-1, with a tentative D call TRBD1 (6 bases). Germline loops: CDR1 SGHRS, CDR2 YFSETQ. The CDR3 consists of 15 residues. Trimming took off 3 bases at V and 1 base at J, with 13 bases between the two ends. In nucleotides, the CDR3 is TGCGCCAGCAGCTACACGGGACACCCGAACACTGAAGCTTTCTTT. It is translated as CASSYTGHPNTEAFF.

There are many counts of this clonotype. V gene TRBV4-3 combines with J gene TRBJ2-7; D not certain. The CDR3 extends over 13 amino acids. The V end lost 5 bases, the J end lost 6 bases, and 14 bases lay between the germline ends. Germline lookup yields CDR1 LGHNA and CDR2 YSLEER. The CDR3 region is CASSSTGRSEQYF. CDR3 nucleotide sequence: TGCGCCAGCAGCTCAACCGGCAGGAGCGAGCAGTACTTC.

This clonotype was detected many times. The chain recombines TRBV4-3 with TRBJ2-3; 7 bases fit TRBD2. J lost 3 bases, V lost 1 base, and 7 bases had no gene match. The CDR3 loop spans 16 amino acids. The germline V gene has CDR1 LGHNA and CDR2 YSLEER. The DNA of the CDR3 is TGCGCCAGCAGCCAAGCGGGGCCCGGGGGGACAGATACGCAGTATTTT. The encoded protein is CASSQAGPGGTDTQYF.

In its sample, this clonotype was seen a few times. The chain joins TRBV6-5 to TRBJ2-3; 10 bases are a match to TRBD2. With 0 bases clipped from V and 3 bases from J, the junction kept 3 bases outside the gene matches. From germline, CDR1 is MNHEY and CDR2 SVGAGI. This CDR3 has 16 amino acids. The CDR3 sequence: CASSYSSSGGTDTQYF. CDR3 coding DNA: TGTGCCAGCAGTTACTCCTCTAGCGGGGGTACAGATACGCAGTATTTT.

In its sample, this clonotype was seen a few times. This rearrangement joins TRBV3-1 to TRBJ2-5, with 7 bases matching TRBD2. The CDR3 contains 16 residues. The germline CDR1 and CDR2 sequences are LGHDT and YNNKEL (reference sequence). The trim removed 4 bases at V and 5 bases at J, leaving 13 bases unmatched. CDR3 loop: CASSRRSGVEVETQYF. The CDR3 nucleotides read TGTGCCAGCAGCCGCCGGAGCGGGGTCGAGGTTGAGACCCAGTACTTC.

The chain couples TRBV7-2 to TRBJ1-5, with 8 bases fitting TRBD1. The CDR3 runs to 15 residues. Trimming cost V 5 bases and J 11 bases; bases outside gene matches: 14. Per germline, CDR1 SGHTA and CDR2 FQGNSA. The CDR3 is CASSLAQGAGGAQHF. CDR3 sequence (DNA): TGTGCCAGCAGCCTCGCCCAGGGGGCGGGTGGGGCCCAGCATTTT.

This clonotype was picked up a small number of times. The chain uses TRBV3-1 and TRBJ2-3; TRBD2 aligns across 11 bases. The CDR3 sequence is 17 residues long. Trimming cost V 5 bases and J 5 bases; bases outside gene matches: 12. CDR1 LGHDT and CDR2 YNNKEL come from the germline V gene (reference sequence). The chain's CDR3 is CASSTLFVGLAGDTQYF. DNA of the CDR3: TGTGCCAGCAGCACGCTATTTGTCGGACTAGCGGGAGATACGCAGTATTTT.

This chain links TRBV4-3 with TRBJ1-1; 7 nucleotides agree with TRBD1. The J segment lost 6 bases and the V segment lost 1 base, leaving 8 bases of the junction unmatched. CDR3 length: 15 amino acids. Germline loops: CDR1 LGHNA, CDR2 YSLEER. CDR3 in amino acids: CASSQGRQGFPEAFF. The DNA for the CDR3 is TGCGCCAGCAGCCAAGGCCGACAGGGTTTCCCTGAAGCTTTCTTT.